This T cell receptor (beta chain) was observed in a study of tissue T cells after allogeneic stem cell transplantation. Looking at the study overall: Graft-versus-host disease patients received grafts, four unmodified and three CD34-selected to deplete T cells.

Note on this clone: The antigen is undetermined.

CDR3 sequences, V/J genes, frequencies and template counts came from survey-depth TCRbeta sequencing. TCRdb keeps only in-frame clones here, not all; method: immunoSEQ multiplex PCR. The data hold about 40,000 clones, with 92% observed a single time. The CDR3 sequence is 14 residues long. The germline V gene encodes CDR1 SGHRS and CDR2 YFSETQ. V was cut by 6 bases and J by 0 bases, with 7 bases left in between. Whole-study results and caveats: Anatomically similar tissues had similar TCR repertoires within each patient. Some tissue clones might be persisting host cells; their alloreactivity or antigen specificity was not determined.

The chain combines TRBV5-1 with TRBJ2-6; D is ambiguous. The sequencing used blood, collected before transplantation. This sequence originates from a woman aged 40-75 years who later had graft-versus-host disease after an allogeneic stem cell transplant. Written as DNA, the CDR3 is TGCGCCAGCACTGAGAGCTCTGGGGCCAACGTCCTGACTTTC. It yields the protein CASTESSGANVLTF.